The 4 T cell receptor beta chains below all came from one sample that was sequenced in a study of blood T cell repertoires in COVID-19 (TCRdb year 2020). The method was the immunoSEQ multiplex PCR assay. In its TCRdb copy, this immuneACCESS table keeps in-frame sequences only and misses some clones. Where compared with another copy, unresolved V genes explain less than half of these, and the others have no known cause. This sample is represented by hundreds of thousands of clones; roughly 84% of them were singletons. Jointly, the top ten make up 2.1% of the sample. The sequencing sample was made of peripheral blood. These receptors originate from a woman in her thirties or forties who had recovered from COVID-19.

This chain links TRBV5-1 with TRBJ2-7; 9 nucleotides agree with TRBD1. CDR3 length: 16 residues. V trimming: 4 bases; J trimming: 3 bases; junction bases outside the gene matches: 11. Germline-derived CDR1 and CDR2 are SGHRS and YFSETQ. The CDR3 coding sequence is TGCGCCAGCAGCACTTTGCCCCCGGGACAGGGCTACGAGCAGTACTTC. Amino acids: CASSTLPPGQGYEQYF.

The genes are TRBV2 and TRBJ2-4; tentative D call: TRBD1 (6 bases). The germline CDR1 and CDR2 sequences are SNHLY and FYNNEI. V lost 7 bases, J lost 5 bases, and 12 bases lay in between. CDR3 length: 13 amino acids. This chain's CDR3 is CASKRNRENIQYF. CDR3 coding DNA: TGTGCCAGCAAACGGAACAGGGAAAACATTCAGTACTTC.

The genes are TRBV2 and TRBJ2-1; 7 nucleotides agree with TRBD1. J lost 8 bases, V lost 3 bases, and 16 bases had no gene match. Germline V gives CDR1 SNHLY, CDR2 FYNNEI. CDR3 length equals 17 residues. CDR3 loop: CASSELSRDRIRDEQFF. The CDR3 DNA reads TGTGCCAGCAGTGAGCTCTCCCGGGACAGAATAAGGGATGAGCAGTTCTTC.

The chain links TRBV6-2 or TRBV6-3 to TRBJ1-1; TRBD1 agrees at 11 bases. The CDR3 contains 15 residues. J lost 4 bases, V lost 4 bases, and 5 bases had no gene match. CDR1 MNHEY and CDR2 SVGEGT come from the germline V gene. The CDR3 DNA is TGTGCCAGCAGTTCTGCCGGGACAGGGGGCACTGAAGCTTTCTTT. Amino acids: CASSSAGTGGTEAFF.